This entry features one T cell receptor (beta chain) sequence. The study separated CD4+ cells into CD45RA+ naive and CD45RA-negative memory subsets. CDR1 and CDR2 (germline): LGHNT, FRNRAP. The CDR3 has 14 residues. The V end was cut by 1 base, the J end by 1 base, with 7 bases between. Clones were sequenced by immunoSEQ multiplex PCR, and TCRdb holds only the in-frame ones, with some missing. In the table there are more than 1.2 million clones, approximately 98.5% of which are singletons. This specimen comes from a study of shared clonotypes between healthy human individuals. V and J are TRBV12-5 and TRBJ1-1; D call uncertain. The receptor was derived from a man aged 25-40 years in good health. Sequencing was done on a sample of naive CD4+ T cells sorted from blood. Subset denoted: CD45RA+ positively selected. In nucleotides, the CDR3 is TGTGCTAGTGGTTTGGGACACCAGAACACTGAAGCTTTCTTT. It is translated as CASGLGHQNTEAFF.